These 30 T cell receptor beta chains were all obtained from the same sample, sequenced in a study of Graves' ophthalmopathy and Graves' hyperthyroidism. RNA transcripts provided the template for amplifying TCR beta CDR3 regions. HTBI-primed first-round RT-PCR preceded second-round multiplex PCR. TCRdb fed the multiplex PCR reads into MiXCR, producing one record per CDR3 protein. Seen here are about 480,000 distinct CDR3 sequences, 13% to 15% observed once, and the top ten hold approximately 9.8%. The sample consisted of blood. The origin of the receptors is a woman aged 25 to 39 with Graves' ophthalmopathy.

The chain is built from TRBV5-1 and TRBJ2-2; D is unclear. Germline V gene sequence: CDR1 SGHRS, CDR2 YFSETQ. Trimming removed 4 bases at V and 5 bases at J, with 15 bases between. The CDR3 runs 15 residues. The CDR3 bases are TGCGCCAGCAGCCCCGCGGTCGAGAGGACCGGGGAGCTGTTTTTT. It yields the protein CASSPAVERTGELFF.

Here the CDR3 reads CASSLALTQETQYF. For the CDR3, the DNA is TGTGCCAGCAGCTTAGCTTTGACACAAGAGACCCAGTACTTC. The chain combines TRBV11-1 with TRBJ2-5, with D unclear. CDR1 is SGHAT, CDR2 FQDESV, per germline (reference sequence). Trimming left V 0 bases short and J 2 bases short, with 7 bases between. This CDR3 region has 14 residues. The whole variable domain, filled in from reference TRBV11-1 and TRBJ2-5, reads EAEVAQSPRYKITEKSQAVAFWCDPISGHATLYWYRQILGQGPELLVQFQDESVVDDSQLPKDRFSAERLKGVDSTLKIQPAELGDSAMYLCASSLALTQETQYFGPGTRLLVL.

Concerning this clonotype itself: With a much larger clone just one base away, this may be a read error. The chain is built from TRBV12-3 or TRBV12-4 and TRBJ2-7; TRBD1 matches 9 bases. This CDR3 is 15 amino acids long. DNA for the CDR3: TGTGCCAGCAGTACGCTGACAGGGGGGTCCTACGAGCATTACTTC. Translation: CASSTLTGGSYEHYF.

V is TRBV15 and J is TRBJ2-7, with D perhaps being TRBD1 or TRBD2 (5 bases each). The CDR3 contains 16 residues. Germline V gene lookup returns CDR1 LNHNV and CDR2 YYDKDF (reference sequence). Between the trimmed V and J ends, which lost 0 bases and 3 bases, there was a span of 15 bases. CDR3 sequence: CATSREPPGTHYEQYF. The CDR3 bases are TGTGCCACCAGCAGAGAACCACCCGGGACGCACTACGAGCAGTACTTC.

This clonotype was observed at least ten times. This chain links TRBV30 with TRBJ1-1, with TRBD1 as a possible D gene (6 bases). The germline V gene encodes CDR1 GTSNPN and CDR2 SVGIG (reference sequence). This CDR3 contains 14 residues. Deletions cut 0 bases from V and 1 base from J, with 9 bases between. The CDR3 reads CAWSVGGANTEAFF. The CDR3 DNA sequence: TGTGCCTGGAGTGTGGGGGGCGCGAACACTGAAGCTTTCTTT.

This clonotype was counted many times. CDR3 DNA sequence: TGTGCCACCAGTGAACCGACTGGGGGGCGCTTAGAGACCCAGTACTTC. Translation gives CATSEPTGGRLETQYF. The chain uses TRBV24-1 and TRBJ2-5; D is possibly TRBD1 or TRBD2 (6 bases each). Looked up from germline, CDR1 is KGHDR and CDR2 is SFDVKD. The CDR3 has 16 amino acids. V was pared by 4 bases and J by 4 bases, with 18 bases between.

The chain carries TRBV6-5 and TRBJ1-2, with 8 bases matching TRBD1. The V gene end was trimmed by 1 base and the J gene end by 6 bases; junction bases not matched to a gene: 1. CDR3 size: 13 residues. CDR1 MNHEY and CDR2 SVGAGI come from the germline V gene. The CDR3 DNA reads TGTGCCAGCAGTTACTGGACAGGGAATGGCTACACCTTC. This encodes CASSYWTGNGYTF.

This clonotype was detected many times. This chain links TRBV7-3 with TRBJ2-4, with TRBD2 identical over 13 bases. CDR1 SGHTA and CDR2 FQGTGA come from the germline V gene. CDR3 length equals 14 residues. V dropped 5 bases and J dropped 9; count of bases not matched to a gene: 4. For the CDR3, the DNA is TGTGCCAGCAGCCCAGGGACTAGCGGGGCCATTCAGTACTTC. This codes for CASSPGTSGAIQYF.

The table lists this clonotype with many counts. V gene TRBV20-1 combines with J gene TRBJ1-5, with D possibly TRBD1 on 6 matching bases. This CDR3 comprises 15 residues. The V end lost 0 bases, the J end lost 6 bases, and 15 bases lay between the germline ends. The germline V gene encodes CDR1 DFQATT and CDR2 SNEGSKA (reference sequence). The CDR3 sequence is CSARDFNQGFQPQHF. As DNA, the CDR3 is TGCAGTGCTAGAGATTTTAATCAGGGGTTTCAGCCCCAGCATTTT.

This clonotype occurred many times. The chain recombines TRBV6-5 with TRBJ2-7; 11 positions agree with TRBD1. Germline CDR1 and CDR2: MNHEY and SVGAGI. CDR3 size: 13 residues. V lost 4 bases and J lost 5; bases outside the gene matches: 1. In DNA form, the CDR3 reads TGTGCCAGCAGTTGGACAGGGGGCAACGAGCAGTACTTC. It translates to CASSWTGGNEQYF.

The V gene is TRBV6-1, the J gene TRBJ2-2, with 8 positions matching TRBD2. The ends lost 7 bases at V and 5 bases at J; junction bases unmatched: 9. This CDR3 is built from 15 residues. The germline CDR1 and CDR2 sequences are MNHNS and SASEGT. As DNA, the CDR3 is TGTGCCAGCACACTACTAGCGGCCGGGACCGGGGAGCTGTTTTTT. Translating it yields CASTLLAAGTGELFF.

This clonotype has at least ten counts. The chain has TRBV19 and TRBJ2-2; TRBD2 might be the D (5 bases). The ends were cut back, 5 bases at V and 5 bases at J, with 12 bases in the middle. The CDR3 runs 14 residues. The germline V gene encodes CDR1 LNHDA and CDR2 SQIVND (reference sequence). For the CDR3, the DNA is TGTGCCAGTAGTTCGATAGGCGGGACCGGGGAGCTGTTTTTT. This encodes CASSSIGGTGELFF.

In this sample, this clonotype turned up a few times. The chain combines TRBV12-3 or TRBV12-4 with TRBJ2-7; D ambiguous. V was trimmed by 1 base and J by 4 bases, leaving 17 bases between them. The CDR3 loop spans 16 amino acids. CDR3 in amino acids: CASSLVRLGTRYEQYF. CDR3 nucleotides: TGTGCCAGCAGTTTAGTCAGGTTGGGCACGAGATACGAGCAGTACTTC.

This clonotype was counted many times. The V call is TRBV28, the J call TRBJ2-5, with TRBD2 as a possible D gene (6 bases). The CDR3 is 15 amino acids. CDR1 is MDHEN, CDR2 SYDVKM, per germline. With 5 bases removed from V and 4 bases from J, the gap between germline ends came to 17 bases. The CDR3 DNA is TGTGCCAGCAGTCCACCACGGGAGCCGGGAGAGACCCAGTACTTC. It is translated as CASSPPREPGETQYF.

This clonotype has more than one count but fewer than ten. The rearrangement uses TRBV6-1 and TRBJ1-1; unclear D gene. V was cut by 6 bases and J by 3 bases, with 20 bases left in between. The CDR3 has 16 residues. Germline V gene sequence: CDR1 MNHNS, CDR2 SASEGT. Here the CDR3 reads CASSSLRSGGYTEAFF. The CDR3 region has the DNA TGTGCCAGCAGCTCATTGCGATCGGGAGGTTACACTGAAGCTTTCTTT.

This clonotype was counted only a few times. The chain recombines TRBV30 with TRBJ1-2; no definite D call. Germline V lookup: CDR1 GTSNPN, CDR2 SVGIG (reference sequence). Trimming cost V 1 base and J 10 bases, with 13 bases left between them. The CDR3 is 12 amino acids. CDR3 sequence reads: CAWSAITAAYTF. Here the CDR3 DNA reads TGTGCCTGGAGTGCCATAACGGCTGCCTACACCTTC.

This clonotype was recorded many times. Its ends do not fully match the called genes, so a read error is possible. The CDR3 loop reads CATLLQGAMDF. Written as DNA, the CDR3 is TGTGCCACCCTCCTACAGGGGGCCATGGACTTC. The chain couples TRBV11-3 to TRBJ2-5; 9 bases fit TRBD1. The CDR3 spans 11 residues. Germline CDR1 is SGHNT and CDR2 is YENEEA.

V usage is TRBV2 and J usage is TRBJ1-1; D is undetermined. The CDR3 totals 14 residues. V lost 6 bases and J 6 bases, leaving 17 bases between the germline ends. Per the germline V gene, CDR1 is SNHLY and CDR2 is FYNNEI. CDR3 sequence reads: CASRTEGRFAEAFF. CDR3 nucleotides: TGTGCCAGCAGGACCGAGGGCCGCTTCGCTGAAGCTTTCTTT. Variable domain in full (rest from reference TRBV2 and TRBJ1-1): EPEVTQTPSHQVTQMGQEVILRCVPISNHLYFYWYRQILGQKVEFLVSFYNNEISEKSEIFDDQFSVERPDGSNFTLKIRSTKLEDSAMYFCASRTEGRFAEAFFGQGTRLTVV.

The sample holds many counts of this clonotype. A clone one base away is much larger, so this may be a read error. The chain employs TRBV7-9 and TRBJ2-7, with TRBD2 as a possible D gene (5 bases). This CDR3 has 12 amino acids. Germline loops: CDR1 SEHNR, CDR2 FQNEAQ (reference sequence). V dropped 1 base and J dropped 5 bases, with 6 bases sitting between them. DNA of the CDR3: TGTGCCAGCAGCTTAGTAGCGAACGAGCAGTACTTC. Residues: CASSLVANEQYF.

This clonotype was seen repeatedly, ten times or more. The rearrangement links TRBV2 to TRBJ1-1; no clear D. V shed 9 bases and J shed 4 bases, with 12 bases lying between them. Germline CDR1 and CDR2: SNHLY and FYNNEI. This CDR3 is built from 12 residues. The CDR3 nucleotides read TGTGCCAGTAGGCCTTTAGGCACTGAAGCTTTCTTT. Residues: CASRPLGTEAFF. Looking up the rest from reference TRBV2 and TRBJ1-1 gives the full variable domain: EPEVTQTPSHQVTQMGQEVILRCVPISNHLYFYWYRQILGQKVEFLVSFYNNEISEKSEIFDDQFSVERPDGSNFTLKIRSTKLEDSAMYFCASRPLGTEAFFGQGTRLTVV.

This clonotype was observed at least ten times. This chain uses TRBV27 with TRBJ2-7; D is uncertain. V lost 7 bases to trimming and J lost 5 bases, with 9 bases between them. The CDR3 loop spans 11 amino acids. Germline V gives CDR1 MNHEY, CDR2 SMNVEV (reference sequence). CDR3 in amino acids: CASISGHEQYF. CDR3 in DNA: TGTGCCAGCATTTCGGGCCACGAGCAGTACTTC.

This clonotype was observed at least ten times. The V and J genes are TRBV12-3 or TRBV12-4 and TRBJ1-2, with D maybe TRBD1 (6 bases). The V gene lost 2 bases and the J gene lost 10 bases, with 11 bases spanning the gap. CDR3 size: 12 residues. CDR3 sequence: CASSLSGASYTF. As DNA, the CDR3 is TGTGCCAGCAGTTTATCGGGGGCCTCCTACACCTTC.

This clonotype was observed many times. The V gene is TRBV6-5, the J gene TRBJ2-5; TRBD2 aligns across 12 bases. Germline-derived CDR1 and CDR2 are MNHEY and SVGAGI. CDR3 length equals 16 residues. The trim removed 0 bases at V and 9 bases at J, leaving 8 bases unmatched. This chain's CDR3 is CASSYSTGTSGYAQYF. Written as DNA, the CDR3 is TGTGCCAGCAGTTACTCGACCGGGACTAGCGGGTACGCCCAGTACTTC.

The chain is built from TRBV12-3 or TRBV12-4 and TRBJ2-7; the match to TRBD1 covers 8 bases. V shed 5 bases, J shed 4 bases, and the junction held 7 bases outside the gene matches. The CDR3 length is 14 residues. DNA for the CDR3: TGTGCCAGCAGTCCAGGGGGCTACTTGTACGAGCAGTACTTC. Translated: CASSPGGYLYEQYF.

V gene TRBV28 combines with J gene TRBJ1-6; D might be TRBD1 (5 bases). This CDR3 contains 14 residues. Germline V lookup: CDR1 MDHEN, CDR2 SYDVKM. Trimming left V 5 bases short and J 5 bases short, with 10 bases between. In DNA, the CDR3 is TGTGCCAGCAGTCGGGACGGAAATAATTCACCCCTCCACTTT. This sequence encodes CASSRDGNNSPLHF.

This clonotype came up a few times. The CDR3 here is CASSQVLGRDNSPLHF. The CDR3, as DNA: TGCGCCAGCAGCCAAGTCCTAGGGCGCGATAATTCACCCCTCCACTTT. The V and J genes are TRBV4-1 and TRBJ1-6; D ambiguous. Germline V CDR1 and CDR2: MGHRA, YSYEKL. The V and J ends lost 1 base and 5 bases respectively, with 12 bases between them. The CDR3 loop spans 16 amino acids.

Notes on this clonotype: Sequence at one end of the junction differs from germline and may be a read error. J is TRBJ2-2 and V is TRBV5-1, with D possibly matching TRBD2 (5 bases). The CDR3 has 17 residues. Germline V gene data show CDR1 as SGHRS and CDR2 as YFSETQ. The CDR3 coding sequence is TGCGCCAGCAGCCGATTTTCGGACCCAGTGGAAACCGGGGAGCCGTTTTTT. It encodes CASSRFSDPVETGEPFF.

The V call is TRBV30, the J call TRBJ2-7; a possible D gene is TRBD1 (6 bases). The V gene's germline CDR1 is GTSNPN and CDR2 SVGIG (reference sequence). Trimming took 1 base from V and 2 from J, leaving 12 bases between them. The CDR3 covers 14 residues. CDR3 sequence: CAWSGQVKTYEQYF. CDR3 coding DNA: TGTGCCTGGAGTGGACAGGTAAAGACCTACGAGCAGTACTTC.

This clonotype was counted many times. Written as DNA, the CDR3 is TGTGCCATCAGGCAGGACAGGGGGGTTCGTTTGGATTCACCCCTCCACTTT. Translating it yields CAIRQDRGVRLDSPLHF. The V gene is TRBV10-3, the J gene TRBJ1-6, with 10 bases that match TRBD1. V gave up 6 bases and J gave up 8 bases; unmatched junction bases: 13. From germline, CDR1 is ENHRY and CDR2 SYGVKD. The CDR3 extends over 17 amino acids.

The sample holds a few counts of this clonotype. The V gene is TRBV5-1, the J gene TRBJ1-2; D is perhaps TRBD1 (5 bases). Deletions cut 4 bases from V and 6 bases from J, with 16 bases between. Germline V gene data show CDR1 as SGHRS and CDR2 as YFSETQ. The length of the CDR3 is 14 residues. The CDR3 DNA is TGCGCCAGCAGCAGCCGGGACCGGGGCCATGGCTACACCTTC. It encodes CASSSRDRGHGYTF. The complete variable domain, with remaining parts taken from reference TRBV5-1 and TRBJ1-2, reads KAGVTQTPRYLIKTRGQQVTLSCSPISGHRSVSWYQQTPGQGLQFLFEYFSETQRNKGNFPGRFSGRQFSNSRSEMNVSTLELGDSALYLCASSSRDRGHGYTFGSGTRLTVV.